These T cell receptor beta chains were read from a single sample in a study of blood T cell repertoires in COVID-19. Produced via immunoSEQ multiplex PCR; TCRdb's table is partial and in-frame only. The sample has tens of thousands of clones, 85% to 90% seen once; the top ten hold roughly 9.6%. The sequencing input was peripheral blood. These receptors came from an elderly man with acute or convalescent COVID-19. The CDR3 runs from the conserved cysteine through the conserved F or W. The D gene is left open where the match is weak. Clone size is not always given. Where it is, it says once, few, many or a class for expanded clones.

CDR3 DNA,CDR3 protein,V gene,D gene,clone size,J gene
TGCAGCGCGGACAGGGGGCTCTCTGGAAACACCATATATTTT,CSADRGLSGNTIYF,TRBV29-1,TRBD1,-,TRBJ1-3
TGTGCCAGTAGTCAGACAGGTGCCTCTGGAAACACCATATATTTT,CASSQTGASGNTIYF,TRBV19,-,-,TRBJ1-3
TGTGCCAGCAGGGTGGGGGGCACCGGGGAGCTGTTTTTT,CASRVGGTGELFF,TRBV6-5,-,once,TRBJ2-2
TGTGCCAGCAAGACGACCGGACAGGGGACGACTGAAGCTTTCTTT,CASKTTGQGTTEAFF,TRBV19,TRBD1,-,TRBJ1-1
TGTGCCAGCAGGCTCGGACAGGGGGGGAACACCGGGGAGCTGTTTTTT,CASRLGQGGNTGELFF,TRBV6-6,TRBD1,-,TRBJ2-2
TGTGCCAGCAACCTGAGGACAGGGGTGAACTATGGCTACACCTTC,CASNLRTGVNYGYTF,TRBV2,TRBD1,-,TRBJ1-2
TGTGCCAGCAGCTTAGGTCCCGGGACAGAGCAGTTCTTC,CASSLGPGTEQFF,TRBV7-9,-,-,TRBJ2-1
TGCGCCAGCAGTGAGGGAACGAGCGGGATCTACGAGCAGTACTTC,CASSEGTSGIYEQYF,TRBV10-2,TRBD2,-,TRBJ2-7
TGTGCCACCAGAAAACACCCGAACACTGAAGCTTTCTTT,CATRKHPNTEAFF,TRBV15,-,-,TRBJ1-1
TGTGCCAGCAGTTACTCTGCGGTTAGGAGCTATGGCTACACCTTC,CASSYSAVRSYGYTF,TRBV6-5,-,once,TRBJ1-2
TGTGCGAGCGGTCTCCTCCTAAACACCGGGGAGCTGTTTTTT,CASGLLLNTGELFF,TRBV28,-,-,TRBJ2-2
TGTGCCAGCAGCCGCACAGAGAACACCATATATTTT,CASSRTENTIYF,TRBV3-1/TRBV3-2,-,-,TRBJ1-3
TGTGCCACCAGTGATTCGGGCGGGAGCTCCTACAATGAGCAGTTCTTC,CATSDSGGSSYNEQFF,TRBV24-1,TRBD2,-,TRBJ2-1
TGTGCCAGCAGCCAAGAGGGGACAGAATATGGCTACACCTTC,CASSQEGTEYGYTF,TRBV4-2,TRBD1,-,TRBJ1-2
TGTGCCAGCAGTCCGCGAGGACAGAATTCCTATGGCTACACCTTC,CASSPRGQNSYGYTF,TRBV6-5,-,-,TRBJ1-2
TGTGCCAGCAGCTGGGGGGACTCTAGCACAGATACGCAGTATTTT,CASSWGDSSTDTQYF,TRBV7-9,-,-,TRBJ2-3
TGTGCCTCCACAGACAGGGGATCACTTAACACTGAAGCTTTCTTT,CASTDRGSLNTEAFF,TRBV19,TRBD1,-,TRBJ1-1
TGTGCCAGCAGCCCAGAGGACAGACTAAGAACCCTTAATGAAAAACTGTTTTTT,CASSPEDRLRTLNEKLFF,TRBV5-5,-,-,TRBJ1-4
TGTGCCAGCAGATTAGGCGGGGTCAGTTACAATGAGCAGTTCTTC,CASRLGGVSYNEQFF,TRBV7-8,-,medium-sized,TRBJ2-1
TGCGCCAGCAGCTTGCCGGGGGGCCTATCCCACGAGCAGTACTTC,CASSLPGGLSHEQYF,TRBV5-1,-,-,TRBJ2-7
TGTGCCAGCTCACCAAAACAGGGGGAGTACGAGCAGTACTTC,CASSPKQGEYEQYF,TRBV18,TRBD1,-,TRBJ2-7
TGCGCCAGCAGCTTACTAGCGGGAGGGGGCACCGGGGAGCTGTTTTTT,CASSLLAGGGTGELFF,TRBV5-1,TRBD2,-,TRBJ2-2
TGTGCTAGTGGTTTGGTCAGCGCGGAGACCCAGTACTTC,CASGLVSAETQYF,TRBV12-5,-,-,TRBJ2-5
TGTGCCAGCAGCCAATCCCCGGAAGAGACCCAGTACTTC,CASSQSPEETQYF,TRBV4-2,-,-,TRBJ2-5
TGTGCCAGCAGTTCCGCCCTAGACGGAAAACTGTTTTTT,CASSSALDGKLFF,TRBV12-3/TRBV12-4,-,-,TRBJ1-4
TGTGCCAGCAGCCACCGGGACAGGGGGAATAGCAATCAGCCCCAGCATTTT,CASSHRDRGNSNQPQHF,TRBV4-2,TRBD1,-,TRBJ1-5
TGTGCCAGCAGCGCCACCACAGGTACCCAGTACTTC,CASSATTGTQYF,TRBV5-4,-,-,TRBJ2-5
TGCGCCAGCAGCTTGGTAGATGGGACTAGCGGGCGTCCCCTGGATACGCAGTATTTT,CASSLVDGTSGRPLDTQYF,TRBV5-1,TRBD2,-,TRBJ2-3
TGTGCCACCAGTGATTACAGGGGGAGGGCTTTCTTT,CATSDYRGRAFF,TRBV24-1,TRBD1,few,TRBJ1-1
TGCGCCAGCAGTTCACCACCCCAGGCCCTCTTAAGCACAGATACGCAGTATTTT,CASSSPPQALLSTDTQYF,TRBV5-1,-,-,TRBJ2-3
TGTGCCAGCAGCTTTCAGGATAATTCACCCCTCCACTTT,CASSFQDNSPLHF,TRBV5-6,-,-,TRBJ1-6
TGTGCCAGCAGTGGGACAGGGGAAGACTTCGAAGCTTTCTTT,CASSGTGEDFEAFF,TRBV28,TRBD1,-,TRBJ1-1
TGCGCCAGCAGCTACACGCTGGGACAGGTTTATGGCTACACCTTC,CASSYTLGQVYGYTF,TRBV5-1,TRBD1,-,TRBJ1-2
TGTGCCAGCAGCCTTGACAGCCTCAGGAAGGATACGCAGTATTTT,CASSLDSLRKDTQYF,TRBV5-6,-,-,TRBJ2-3
TGTGCCAGCAAGGCGGCGGACTATCAGCCCCAGCATTTT,CASKAADYQPQHF,TRBV2,-,-,TRBJ1-5
TGTGCCAGCAGCCAAGATTGGGGGACAGGTTATGGCTACACCTTC,CASSQDWGTGYGYTF,TRBV4-2,TRBD1,-,TRBJ1-2
TGTGCCAGTGGGCGGCGGGGGGTGAACACTGAAGCTTTCTTT,CASGRRGVNTEAFF,TRBV2,-,-,TRBJ1-1
TGTGCCAGCAGGGCTACAGGTTCCTATGGCTACACCTTC,CASRATGSYGYTF,TRBV12-3/TRBV12-4,-,-,TRBJ1-2
TGTGCCAGCAGCTTAGCTTCGGGGTACAATGAGCAGTTCTTC,CASSLASGYNEQFF,TRBV11-2,-,-,TRBJ2-1
TGTGCCAGCAGCGTAACTAGCGGGGCTAACACCGGGGAGCTGTTTTTT,CASSVTSGANTGELFF,TRBV9,TRBD2,-,TRBJ2-2
TGTGCCATCAGTGGAATCGACGGGAGGGCCTACAATGAGCAGTTCTTC,CAISGIDGRAYNEQFF,TRBV10-3,TRBD2,-,TRBJ2-1
TGTGCCAGCATCGTACAGGGGCGTTCGGAAAAACTGTTTTTT,CASIVQGRSEKLFF,TRBV2,TRBD1,-,TRBJ1-4
TGTGCCAGCAGTGGACAGGGGGCCACTGATGAGCAGTTCTTC,CASSGQGATDEQFF,TRBV2,TRBD1,-,TRBJ2-1
TGTGCCAGCAGCACCGGACTAGCGGGAGTAATGAGAGAGCAGTACTTC,CASSTGLAGVMREQYF,TRBV5-6,TRBD2,once,TRBJ2-7
TGTGCCAGCACCGACCGGGGTGAAGCTTTCTTT,CASTDRGEAFF,TRBV12-3/TRBV12-4,-,-,TRBJ1-1
TGTGCCAGCAGCAAGGGAGACTCCTATAATTCACCCCTCCACTTT,CASSKGDSYNSPLHF,TRBV7-3,-,-,TRBJ1-6
TGTGCCAGCAGCCCCACTCTGGGAGTTCTTGAAGAGCAGTACTTC,CASSPTLGVLEEQYF,TRBV14,-,-,TRBJ2-7